The 27 T cell receptor beta chains presented below share a single source sample, sequenced in a study of cytomegalovirus exposure and HLA in healthy donors. The PCR ran on 60 Vbeta and 13 Jbeta primers. Sequenced by immunoSEQ multiplex PCR; TCRdb stores in-frame clones only, minus some. The sample consists of over 80,000 clones, 81% of them appearing once. The sample taken for sequencing was PBMCs. The receptors shown here come from a man aged 40-50 years in good health and CMV-seropositive.

The chain has TRBV5-8 and TRBJ1-2, with D unresolved. Germline V gene sequence: CDR1 SGHTS, CDR2 YDEGEE. This CDR3 contains 15 residues. Trimming stripped 4 bases from V and 1 base from J, with 14 bases between. The CDR3 nucleotides are TGTGCCAGCAGCCCGAGGGCAGGAGATAACTATGGCTACACCTTC. Amino acids: CASSPRAGDNYGYTF.

For the CDR3, the DNA is TGTGCCAGCAGCCAAAGGAGTGGTTCGGGGGAGTACAATGAGCAGTTCTTC. As protein: CASSQRSGSGEYNEQFF. The V gene is TRBV11-2, the J gene TRBJ2-1; a weak D match, TRBD2 (6 bases). Germline V gene lookup returns CDR1 SGHAT and CDR2 FQNNGV. V lost 5 bases and J 4 bases, leaving 21 bases between the germline ends. The CDR3 has 17 residues.

CDR3 in amino acids: CASRPGGSGANVLTF. CDR3 sequence (DNA): TGTGCCAGCAGGCCGGGGGGCTCTGGGGCCAACGTCCTGACTTTC. This sequence joins TRBV7-9 and TRBJ2-6; 7 bases line up with TRBD2. The CDR3 is made up of 15 amino acids. V lost 6 bases and J lost 0; bases outside the gene matches: 2. Germline V CDR1 and CDR2: SEHNR, FQNEAQ (reference sequence). Full variable domain (missing parts from reference TRBV7-9 and TRBJ2-6): DTGVSQNPRHKITKRGQNVTFRCDPISEHNRLYWYRQTLGQGPEFLTYFQNEAQLEKSRLLSDRFSAERPKGSFSTLEIQRTEQGDSAMYLCASRPGGSGANVLTFGAGSRLTVL.

The rearrangement uses TRBV6-4 and TRBJ2-7; 8 bases match TRBD2. The ends lost 4 bases at V and 3 bases at J; junction bases unmatched: 14. This CDR3 is built from 17 residues. Per germline, CDR1 MRHNA and CDR2 SNTAGT. The CDR3 sequence: CASSAPLTTSEFYEQYF. For the CDR3, the DNA is TGTGCCAGCAGTGCACCACTAACGACTAGCGAGTTCTACGAGCAGTACTTC.

This sequence joins TRBV6-1 and TRBJ1-4; TRBD1 agrees at 7 bases. With 7 bases clipped from V and 0 bases from J, the junction kept 5 bases outside the gene matches. CDR1 and CDR2 from the germline V gene are MNHNS and SASEGT. This CDR3 is 15 amino acids long. In DNA, the CDR3 is TGTGCCAGCACCGAGGGGGCCGCAACTAATGAAAAACTGTTTTTT. Residues: CASTEGAATNEKLFF.

This chain uses TRBV18 with TRBJ2-1; 9 bases match TRBD2. After removal of 0 bases from V and 0 bases from J, the junction contained 0 bases not matched to a gene. The CDR3 sequence is 16 residues long. Germline assignment: CDR1 KGHSH and CDR2 LQKENI. The CDR3 reads CASSPPSGSSYNEQFF. CDR3 DNA sequence: TGTGCCAGCTCACCACCTAGCGGGAGCTCCTACAATGAGCAGTTCTTC.

The rearrangement links TRBV9 to TRBJ1-2; D call uncertain. The V gene's germline CDR1 is SGDLS and CDR2 YYNGEE. V lost 4 bases and J lost 1, with 5 bases in between. This CDR3 region has 12 residues. CDR3 sequence (DNA): TGTGCCAGCAGCCCGGGTAACTATGGCTACACCTTC. This translates into CASSPGNYGYTF.

This clone came up once. The gene calls are TRBV6-5 and TRBJ2-7; a possible D gene is TRBD1 (6 bases). With 7 bases removed from V and 4 bases from J, the gap between germline ends came to 20 bases. CDR3 length: 15 residues. Germline V gene sequence: CDR1 MNHEY, CDR2 SVGAGI. As DNA, the CDR3 is TGTGCCAGCACCCACCTCGAGGCAGGGGAATACGAGCAGTACTTC. Translation gives CASTHLEAGEYEQYF.

This chain uses TRBV12-5 with TRBJ2-7, with TRBD1 matching 8 bases. V shed 6 bases and J 7 bases; nucleotides not matched to a gene: 8. The CDR3 is 13 amino acids. Germline V CDR1 and CDR2: LGHNT, FRNRAP. The CDR3 DNA sequence: TGTGCTAGTGGCCCGGACAGGGCCCTTGAGCAGTACTTC. It translates to CASGPDRALEQYF.

The chain carries TRBV5-5 and TRBJ2-3; unclear D gene. From germline, CDR1 is SGHKS and CDR2 YYEKEE (reference sequence). The V gene lost 0 bases and the J gene lost 3 bases, with 8 bases spanning the gap. The CDR3 runs 14 residues. The CDR3 region is CASSLAGRTDTQYF. CDR3 bases: TGTGCCAGCAGCTTGGCAGGTAGGACAGATACGCAGTATTTT.

The chain joins TRBV6-1 to TRBJ1-2, with D uncertain. With 4 bases removed from V and 4 bases from J, the gap between germline ends came to 7 bases. CDR3 size: 12 residues. Germline loops: CDR1 MNHNS, CDR2 SASEGT. The CDR3 sequence is CASSGYFYGYTF. The CDR3 DNA is TGTGCCAGCAGTGGTTACTTCTATGGCTACACCTTC.

This clone was seen only a few times. This sequence joins TRBV2 and TRBJ1-4, with TRBD1 matching over 8 bases. J was trimmed by 7 bases and V by 1 base; bases with no gene match: 5. This CDR3 comprises 15 residues. Germline CDR1 SNHLY, CDR2 FYNNEI. The CDR3: CASSEGTGMFEKLFF. The CDR3 nucleotides read TGTGCCAGCAGTGAAGGGACAGGGATGTTTGAAAAACTGTTTTTT.

The CDR3 DNA sequence: TGCGCCAGCTCCGGGGGGAGTTTTTTATATGGCTACACCTTC. Its protein product is CASSGGSFLYGYTF. The gene calls are TRBV4-1 and TRBJ1-2, with a weak D call TRBD1 (5 bases). This CDR3 has 14 amino acids. The V end lost 8 bases, the J end lost 5 bases, and 18 bases lay between the germline ends. The germline CDR1 and CDR2 sequences are MGHRA and YSYEKL.

The V and J genes are TRBV13 and TRBJ1-4, with D hard to call. The CDR3 consists of 13 residues. Trimming removed 1 base from V and 6 bases from J, with 6 bases in between. The V gene's germline CDR1 is PRHDT and CDR2 FYEKMQ (reference sequence). In DNA, the CDR3 is TGTGCCAGCAGCTTAGTGTCAGATGAAAAACTGTTTTTT. Translated, it gives CASSLVSDEKLFF.

The chain combines TRBV6-5 with TRBJ1-6; 8 bases align to TRBD1. V shed 5 bases, J shed 10 bases, and the junction held 4 bases outside the gene matches. The CDR3 extends over 13 amino acids. CDR1 is MNHEY and CDR2 is SVGAGI in the germline V gene. CDR3 DNA: TGTGCCAGCAGTGGACAGGGAAGCTCACCCCTCCACTTT. Translation gives CASSGQGSSPLHF.

The chain employs TRBV5-1 and TRBJ2-1; 7 nucleotides line up with TRBD2. The CDR3 consists of 17 residues. The V segment lost 4 bases and the J segment 0 bases; nucleotides outside the gene matches: 10. Germline lookup yields CDR1 SGHRS and CDR2 YFSETQ. This CDR3 is CASSTFERDSSYNEQFF. Here the CDR3 DNA reads TGCGCCAGCAGCACCTTCGAGCGGGATTCCTCCTACAATGAGCAGTTCTTC. Together with reference TRBV5-1 and TRBJ2-1, the CDR3 gives the full variable domain: KAGVTQTPRYLIKTRGQQVTLSCSPISGHRSVSWYQQTPGQGLQFLFEYFSETQRNKGNFPGRFSGRQFSNSRSEMNVSTLELGDSALYLCASSTFERDSSYNEQFFGPGTRLTVL.

This clone has more than one count but fewer than ten. The V and J genes are TRBV19 and TRBJ1-5; weak D call: TRBD1 (6 bases). The ends were cut back, 5 bases at V and 1 base at J, with 15 bases in the middle. The CDR3 totals 16 residues. Germline V gene data show CDR1 as LNHDA and CDR2 as SQIVND (reference sequence). This chain's CDR3 is CASSVQGGGSNQPQHF. The CDR3 nucleotides read TGTGCCAGTAGTGTTCAGGGAGGGGGAAGCAATCAGCCCCAGCATTTT. Full variable domain (remainder filled in from reference TRBV19 and TRBJ1-5): DGGITQSPKYLFRKEGQNVTLSCEQNLNHDAMYWYRQDPGQGLRLIYYSQIVNDFQKGDIAEGYSVSREKKESFPLTVTSAQKNPTAFYLCASSVQGGGSNQPQHFGDGTRLSIL.

The chain employs TRBV30 and TRBJ1-1; D gene unclear. Germline V gene lookup returns CDR1 GTSNPN and CDR2 SVGIG (reference sequence). The CDR3 contains 11 residues. Trimming removed 2 bases from V and 4 bases from J, with 5 bases in between. The CDR3 loop reads CAWSTITEAFF. DNA of the CDR3: TGTGCCTGGAGTACTATCACTGAAGCTTTCTTT.

The rearrangement joins TRBV6-6 to TRBJ1-4, with TRBD1 matching over 8 bases. Germline V gene sequence: CDR1 MNHNY, CDR2 SVGAGI (reference sequence). The J segment lost 7 bases and the V segment lost 2 bases, leaving 6 bases of the junction unmatched. The CDR3 length is 15 residues. CDR3 nucleotides: TGTGCCAGCAGTTACGCAACAGGGGGAGCTGAAAAACTGTTTTTT. Amino acids: CASSYATGGAEKLFF.

V usage is TRBV19 and J usage is TRBJ2-1; 9 positions match TRBD1. Germline CDR1 reads LNHDA; CDR2 reads SQIVND (reference sequence). There are 15 residues in the CDR3. With V trimmed by 9 bases and J by 4 bases, 10 bases remained unmatched. CDR3: CASQPTGGEYNEQFF. The CDR3 region has the DNA TGTGCCAGCCAGCCCACAGGGGGCGAGTACAATGAGCAGTTCTTC.

This clone was seen just once. The rearrangement joins TRBV6-5 to TRBJ1-1, with D perhaps matching TRBD1 (5 bases). V lost 0 bases to trimming and J lost 6 bases, with 14 bases between them. CDR3 length equals 15 residues. Per germline, CDR1 MNHEY and CDR2 SVGAGI. The DNA for the CDR3 is TGTGCCAGCAGTTACTCCGTGGTAGGGGAATCTGAAGCTTTCTTT. Translation: CASSYSVVGESEAFF.

The chain couples TRBV5-1 to TRBJ2-7; 7 nucleotides match TRBD2. The junction had 16 bases not matched to a gene; V was cut back by 5 bases and J by 5 bases. Per germline, CDR1 SGHRS and CDR2 YFSETQ. CDR3 length equals 16 residues. The CDR3 here is CASRKASGRGSHEQYF. The CDR3 DNA follows: TGCGCCAGCAGGAAGGCTAGCGGAAGGGGATCCCACGAGCAGTACTTC.

The J gene is TRBJ2-3, the V gene TRBV5-1, with 10 nucleotides matching TRBD2. The V and J ends lost 7 bases and 6 bases, in that order; junction bases with no gene match: 5. The CDR3 sequence is 13 residues long. Germline CDR1 SGHRS, CDR2 YFSETQ. CDR3 residues: CASGGLAFDTQYF. CDR3 bases: TGCGCCAGCGGGGGACTAGCGTTTGATACGCAGTATTTT.

The V gene is TRBV2, the J gene TRBJ2-3; TRBD2 is a possible D gene (6 bases). The CDR3 is made up of 14 amino acids. CDR1 and CDR2 (germline): SNHLY, FYNNEI. With 1 base removed from V and 5 bases from J, the gap between germline ends came to 10 bases. CDR3 sequence reads: CASSEEEGRDTQYF. The CDR3 nucleotides are TGTGCCAGCAGTGAAGAGGAGGGTCGAGATACGCAGTATTTT.

This clone was recorded a few times. The chain joins TRBV4-2 to TRBJ2-7; 10 bases line up with TRBD2. V was pared by 6 bases and J by 3 bases, with 14 bases of the junction left unmatched. Germline V CDR1 and CDR2: LGHNA, YNFKEQ. The CDR3 is made up of 17 amino acids. CDR3 in DNA: TGTGCCAGCAGAGTGGGCCTAGCGGGAGCTCAGCTCTACGAGCAGTACTTC. It specifies CASRVGLAGAQLYEQYF.

V usage is TRBV7-2 and J usage is TRBJ2-7, with 8 bases identical to TRBD1. V shed 3 bases and J 5 bases; nucleotides not matched to a gene: 3. The CDR3 extends over 13 amino acids. Germline V gene sequence: CDR1 SGHTA, CDR2 FQGNSA. The CDR3 coding sequence is TGTGCCAGCAGCTTTGACAGGGGCCACGAGCAGTACTTC. Its translation is CASSFDRGHEQYF.

This clone showed up just a few times. Written as DNA, the CDR3 is TGCGCCAGCAGCTTGGCGAGACTAGCGGGAGGGAATGAGCAGTTCTTC. Amino acid sequence: CASSLARLAGGNEQFF. The genes are TRBV5-1 and TRBJ2-1; TRBD2 matches 14 bases. The CDR3 has 16 amino acids. CDR1 is SGHRS, CDR2 YFSETQ, per germline. The J segment lost 7 bases and the V segment lost 0 bases, leaving 3 bases of the junction unmatched.